Below are 20 T cell receptor beta chains sequenced from a single sample in a study of T cells after yellow fever vaccination. TCRdb ran MiXCR on the 5' RACE reads and lists one entry per CDR3 protein. The sample contains over 150,000 distinct CDR3 sequences, approximately 6.2% of which appear only once. The sample was CD4+ T cells sorted from PBMCs, taken on the day of the first yellow fever vaccination. These TCRs come from a young man who received the YFV17D yellow fever vaccine.

This clonotype was picked up a small number of times. The chain recombines TRBV2 with TRBJ1-5; D is perhaps TRBD1 (5 bases). Trimming shortened V by 6 bases and J by 0 bases, and 12 bases separated the two germline ends. This CDR3 contains 15 residues. Germline CDR1 SNHLY, CDR2 FYNNEI. The chain's CDR3 is CASSTRQRSNQPQHF. The CDR3 DNA sequence: TGTGCCAGCAGCACACGACAGCGTAGCAATCAGCCCCAGCATTTT.

The V call is TRBV10-3, the J call TRBJ2-5; D is unresolved. The V end lost 6 bases, the J end lost 2 bases, and 10 bases lay between the germline ends. The CDR3 contains 13 residues. From germline, CDR1 is ENHRY and CDR2 SYGVKD. The CDR3 here is CAIRGLEQETQYF. In DNA form, the CDR3 reads TGTGCCATCAGGGGCCTCGAGCAAGAGACCCAGTACTTC.

This chain uses TRBV20-1 with TRBJ2-3; D remains ambiguous. Deletions cut 0 bases from V and 2 bases from J, with 12 bases between. CDR1 is DFQATT and CDR2 is SNEGSKA in the germline V gene (reference sequence). The CDR3 extends over 15 amino acids. The CDR3 spells CSARDPQTITDTQYF. The DNA of the CDR3 is TGCAGTGCTAGAGATCCCCAGACGATCACAGATACGCAGTATTTT.

The sample holds a few counts of this clonotype. This chain links TRBV10-3 with TRBJ2-7; TRBD1 aligns across 7 bases. In germline, CDR1 is ENHRY, CDR2 SYGVKD. This CDR3 region has 13 residues. The V segment lost 10 bases and the J segment 3 bases; nucleotides outside the gene matches: 9. The CDR3 bases are TGTGCCACTTCGAGACAGGGAGACTACGAGCAGTACTTC. Its protein is CATSRQGDYEQYF.

The chain combines TRBV6-1 with TRBJ2-6, with no clear D. The CDR3 sequence is 14 residues long. Trimming stripped 4 bases from V and 0 bases from J, with 4 bases between. CDR1 MNHNS and CDR2 SASEGT come from the germline V gene. The chain's CDR3 is CASSGSSGANVLTF. The CDR3 DNA reads as TGTGCCAGCAGTGGCAGCTCTGGGGCCAACGTCCTGACTTTC.

This clonotype showed up many times. The V call is TRBV12-3 or TRBV12-4, the J call TRBJ1-1, with 7 bases identical to TRBD1. CDR3 length equals 13 residues. After removal of 5 bases from V and 4 bases from J, the junction contained 4 bases not matched to a gene. DNA for the CDR3: TGTGCCAGCAGTCCTCAGGGGGGCACTGAAGCTTTCTTT. Translating it yields CASSPQGGTEAFF.

This clonotype has a handful of counts. The V gene is TRBV5-1, the J gene TRBJ2-1; possibly TRBD1 or TRBD2 for D (5 bases each). This CDR3 has 15 amino acids. Trimming removed 0 bases at V and 7 bases at J, with 14 bases between. Germline-derived CDR1 and CDR2 are SGHRS and YFSETQ. The CDR3 DNA follows: TGCGCCAGCAGCTTGGACTCAGGGAGTACGAATGAGCAGTTCTTC. Amino acids: CASSLDSGSTNEQFF.

The count of this clonotype is one. V gene TRBV20-1 combines with J gene TRBJ1-6; perhaps TRBD1 as D (5 bases). The CDR3 consists of 16 residues. Germline CDR1 DFQATT, CDR2 SNEGSKA (reference sequence). Trimming took 5 bases from V and 8 from J, leaving 22 bases between them. In nucleotides, the CDR3 is TGCAGTGCTCCTTCATCGGGGTCAGGGATGGATTCACCCCTCCACTTT. It is translated as CSAPSSGSGMDSPLHF.

At least ten counts were recorded for this clonotype. The rearrangement joins TRBV7-2 to TRBJ2-7; D is unresolved. The CDR3 loop spans 13 amino acids. The germline V and J ends were trimmed by 1 base and 5 bases, with 9 bases remaining between them. Per the germline V gene, CDR1 is SGHTA and CDR2 is FQGNSA. The CDR3 sequence: CASSLDPYNEQYF. The DNA of the CDR3 is TGTGCCAGCAGCTTAGACCCTTACAACGAGCAGTACTTC.

This clonotype was detected ten times or more. This chain uses TRBV10-3 with TRBJ1-2; D is uncertain. Trimming took 0 bases from V and 3 from J, leaving 8 bases between them. This CDR3 spans 14 amino acids. CDR1 ENHRY and CDR2 SYGVKD come from the germline V gene. The CDR3 nucleotides are TGTGCCATCAGTGAGTCCGAAAGGGACTATGGCTACACCTTC. It is translated as CAISESERDYGYTF.

There are a few counts of this clonotype. The rearrangement links TRBV11-2 to TRBJ1-2, with a weak D call TRBD1 (6 bases). The CDR3 is made up of 15 amino acids. With 5 bases removed from V and 6 bases from J, the gap between germline ends came to 19 bases. Germline V gives CDR1 SGHAT, CDR2 FQNNGV. This CDR3 reads CASSPLGQRGHGYTF. CDR3 coding DNA: TGTGCCAGCAGCCCGCTCGGACAGAGGGGCCATGGCTACACCTTC.

This clonotype was recorded a few times. The chain has TRBV20-1 and TRBJ2-3, with 10 positions matching TRBD2. V gave up 3 bases and J gave up 1 base; unmatched junction bases: 16. CDR1 and CDR2 (germline): DFQATT, SNEGSKA (reference sequence). The CDR3 covers 19 residues. The CDR3 spells CSASSPAGGQRLGTDTQYF. CDR3 bases: TGCAGTGCTAGCAGCCCAGCGGGGGGGCAAAGACTTGGCACAGATACGCAGTATTTT.

This clonotype was detected only a few times. The CDR3 bases are TGTGCCAGCACTTCCGGACAGGGGTATTACGATACGCAGTATTTT. It translates to CASTSGQGYYDTQYF. V and J are TRBV27 and TRBJ2-3, with 9 positions matching TRBD1. The CDR3 has 15 residues. Germline assignment: CDR1 MNHEY and CDR2 SMNVEV (reference sequence). The V and J ends lost 7 bases and 6 bases, in that order; junction bases with no gene match: 11.

This clonotype appeared many times. The chain joins TRBV20-1 to TRBJ2-7; D gene uncertain. With 4 bases removed from V and 0 bases from J, the gap between germline ends came to 13 bases. This CDR3 is 14 amino acids long. CDR1 and CDR2 from the germline V gene are DFQATT and SNEGSKA (reference sequence). The CDR3 sequence is CSATPPGSSYEQYF. The CDR3 DNA reads TGCAGTGCTACCCCCCCCGGATCCTCCTACGAGCAGTACTTC.

This clonotype occurred a few times. This sequence joins TRBV18 and TRBJ2-7, with a weak D call TRBD2 (6 bases). Germline-derived CDR1 and CDR2 are KGHSH and LQKENI. V lost 2 bases and J 3 bases, leaving 17 bases between the germline ends. The CDR3 extends over 16 amino acids. CDR3 sequence reads: CASSPFGGEEGYEQYV. DNA of the CDR3: TGTGCCAGCTCACCATTTGGAGGGGAAGAGGGCTACGAGCAGTACGTC.

There are many counts of this clonotype. V is TRBV10-2 and J is TRBJ2-4, with D hard to call. V was clipped by 6 bases and J by 8 bases, with 11 bases between them. Per germline, CDR1 WSHSY and CDR2 SAAADI. The CDR3 is 12 residues long. CDR3 bases: TGCGCCAGCAGCTTAGATATTGACATTCAGTACTTC. This codes for CASSLDIDIQYF.

This clonotype was observed many times. This rearrangement joins TRBV18 to TRBJ2-2, with D possibly TRBD1 on 6 matching bases. Per germline, CDR1 KGHSH and CDR2 LQKENI. This CDR3 has 14 amino acids. V dropped 3 bases and J dropped 4 bases, with 9 bases sitting between them. The CDR3 protein is CASSPRQVTGELFF. The CDR3 nucleotides are TGTGCCAGCTCACCGCGACAGGTCACCGGGGAGCTGTTTTTT. Filled out from reference TRBV18 and TRBJ2-2, the complete variable domain reads NAGVMQNPRHLVRRRGQEARLRCSPMKGHSHVYWYRQLPEEGLKFMVYLQKENIIDESGMPKERFSAEFPKEGPSILRIQQVVRGDSAAYFCASSPRQVTGELFFGEGSRLTVL.

At least ten counts were recorded for this clonotype. The chain joins TRBV10-1 to TRBJ2-1; 8 positions match TRBD2. The length of the CDR3 is 16 residues. Germline V gene data show CDR1 as WNHNN and CDR2 as SYGVQD (reference sequence). Unmatched junction bases numbered 7, after V lost 2 bases and J lost 4 bases. This CDR3 is CASSERVAGLYNEQFF. CDR3 coding DNA: TGCGCCAGCAGTGAGCGGGTAGCGGGGCTATACAATGAGCAGTTCTTC.

This clonotype showed up many times. The chain carries TRBV5-8 and TRBJ2-1; possibly TRBD1 for D (6 bases). V was clipped by 5 bases and J by 3 bases, with 15 bases between them. The CDR3 has 15 residues. Looked up from germline, CDR1 is SGHTS and CDR2 is YDEGEE. CDR3 sequence: CASSYNRDNYNEQFF. In nucleotides, the CDR3 is TGTGCCAGCAGTTATAACCGGGACAACTACAATGAGCAGTTCTTC.

This clonotype was found many times. The V gene is TRBV12-3 or TRBV12-4, the J gene TRBJ1-6; D gene uncertain. V was cut by 5 bases and J by 11 bases, with 10 bases left in between. The CDR3 is made up of 12 amino acids. DNA for the CDR3: TGTGCCAGCAGTCCCCCTTTTACACCCCTCCACTTT. Its translation is CASSPPFTPLHF.